The 8 T cell receptor beta chains in this list originate from one sample, sequenced in a study of T-cell reconstitution after alpha-beta-depleted transplantation in children. During its preparation, the TCRbeta library received unique molecular identifiers. TCRdb used MiXCR to reprocess the PCR reads, holding one entry per CDR3 protein. The profile covers around 500,000 distinct CDR3 sequences, with approximately 12% appearing a single time and about 5.4% taken by the ten largest. This specimen consisted of PBMCs from the stem cell graft donor, obtained from the stem cell graft. Receptor source: a human donor who donated a stem cell graft to a child with combined immunodeficiency.

The sample holds many counts of this clonotype. The gene calls are TRBV12-3 or TRBV12-4 and TRBJ1-5, with a weak D call TRBD1 (6 bases). Trimming stripped 5 bases from V and 2 bases from J, with 13 bases between. The CDR3 is 15 amino acids. CDR3 loop: CASSGGGGGNQPQHF. CDR3 DNA: TGTGCCAGCAGTGGAGGGGGGGGAGGCAATCAGCCCCAGCATTTT.

This clonotype was seen ten or more times. The chain employs TRBV20-1 and TRBJ2-7; 13 bases align to TRBD2. Germline V gene lookup returns CDR1 DFQATT and CDR2 SNEGSKA (reference sequence). With 2 bases clipped from V and 7 bases from J, the junction kept 8 bases outside the gene matches. The length of the CDR3 is 15 residues. In nucleotides, the CDR3 is TGCAGTGCTAGATCGACTAGCGGGAGGATTGGGGAGCAGTACTTC. It codes for CSARSTSGRIGEQYF.

The V and J genes are TRBV3-1 and TRBJ2-7, with TRBD2 as a possible D gene (5 bases). The CDR3 is 14 amino acids. Germline V gene lookup returns CDR1 LGHDT and CDR2 YNNKEL (reference sequence). Trimming left V 1 base short and J 7 bases short, with 14 bases between. CDR3 amino acids: CASSQVRPGGEQYF. As DNA, the CDR3 is TGTGCCAGCAGCCAAGTCCGCCCCGGCGGGGAGCAGTACTTC.

There are many counts of this clonotype. The J gene is TRBJ2-7, the V gene TRBV5-1; 10 bases fit TRBD1. This CDR3 has 14 amino acids. J lost 5 bases, V lost 3 bases, and 5 bases had no gene match. Germline V gene data show CDR1 as SGHRS and CDR2 as YFSETQ. The CDR3 loop reads CASSSGTGVHEQYF. The CDR3 nucleotides read TGCGCCAGCAGCTCCGGGACAGGGGTCCACGAGCAGTACTTC.

CDR3 DNA sequence: TGTGCCAGCAGCTTCAGGGAGCTGGTCTACAATGAGCAGTTCTTC. It is translated as CASSFRELVYNEQFF. V is TRBV5-5 and J is TRBJ2-1; TRBD1 or TRBD2 may be the D gene (5 bases each). This CDR3 has 15 amino acids. Per the germline V gene, CDR1 is SGHKS and CDR2 is YYEKEE (reference sequence). V lost 2 bases and J lost 3, with 12 bases in between.

This clonotype has a count of ten or more. V usage is TRBV15 and J usage is TRBJ2-5, with 13 bases identical to TRBD2. Germline V lookup: CDR1 LNHNV, CDR2 YYDKDF (reference sequence). J gave up 3 bases and V 5 bases, and 3 bases lay outside the gene matches. This CDR3 comprises 15 residues. Here the CDR3 reads CATSPGTSGEETQYF. The CDR3 DNA sequence: TGTGCCACCAGCCCTGGGACTAGCGGGGAAGAGACCCAGTACTTC.

This clonotype was picked up many times. The chain links TRBV12-3 or TRBV12-4 to TRBJ2-1, with D unresolved. This CDR3 contains 14 residues. V lost 4 bases, J lost 9 bases, and 16 bases lay in between. CDR3: CASSSGFGSSEQFF. In DNA form, the CDR3 reads TGTGCCAGCAGTTCGGGCTTCGGATCGAGTGAGCAGTTCTTC.

This clonotype has a handful of counts. The chain has TRBV20-1 and TRBJ2-7, with D perhaps TRBD1 or TRBD2 (5 bases each). The germline CDR1 and CDR2 sequences are DFQATT and SNEGSKA (reference sequence). The V gene lost 2 bases and the J gene lost 2 bases, with 10 bases spanning the gap. CDR3 length equals 13 residues. The CDR3 region has the DNA TGCAGTGCTAGACGGGACGGAACCTACGAGCAGTACTTC. This sequence encodes CSARRDGTYEQYF.